This is a list of T cell receptor beta chains from one sample in a study of blood T cell repertoires in COVID-19. Profiling relied on immunoSEQ multiplex PCR, and the TCRdb table lists in-frame clones only, not all of them. The table records 300,000 or so clones, about 89% of them present only once. Sequenced: peripheral blood. Receptors were obtained from a man younger than 35 who had recovered from COVID-19. CDR3s include the opening cysteine and the closing phenylalanine or tryptophan. Each record gives: D gene, clone size, J gene, V gene, CDR3 protein, CDR3 DNA. The D gene is left open where the match is weak. The listing skips clone size in some rows; elsewhere it reads once, few, many or a size class.

d_call: .
clone_size: few
j_call: TRBJ1-1
v_call: TRBV10-2
cdr3_aa: CASRSGVGTEAFF
cdr3_nt: TGCGCCAGCAGGTCGGGGGTAGGGACTGAAGCTTTCTTT

d_call: TRBD1
clone_size: .
j_call: TRBJ2-7
v_call: TRBV29-1
cdr3_aa: CSVGGQEYEQYF
cdr3_nt: TGCAGCGTTGGGGGACAGGAATACGAGCAGTACTTC

d_call: TRBD2
clone_size: .
j_call: TRBJ2-3
v_call: TRBV30
cdr3_aa: CAWSVSRTSGSTDTQYF
cdr3_nt: TGTGCCTGGAGTGTGTCGAGGACTAGCGGGAGTACAGATACGCAGTATTTT

d_call: .
clone_size: .
j_call: TRBJ2-3
v_call: TRBV7-6
cdr3_aa: CASSFFGGGADTQYF
cdr3_nt: TGTGCCAGCAGCTTTTTTGGAGGGGGGGCAGATACGCAGTATTTT

d_call: TRBD2
clone_size: .
j_call: TRBJ2-3
v_call: TRBV5-4
cdr3_aa: CASSWGSGAYTDTQYF
cdr3_nt: TGTGCCAGCAGCTGGGGGAGCGGGGCCTACACAGATACGCAGTATTTT

d_call: .
clone_size: .
j_call: TRBJ2-7
v_call: TRBV10-3
cdr3_aa: CAISEPDRNYEQYF
cdr3_nt: TGTGCCATCAGTGAGCCCGACAGGAACTACGAGCAGTACTTC

d_call: .
clone_size: .
j_call: TRBJ1-2
v_call: TRBV12-3/TRBV12-4
cdr3_aa: CASSWGGGGYTF
cdr3_nt: TGTGCCAGCAGTTGGGGGGGTGGAGGCTACACCTTC

d_call: .
clone_size: .
j_call: TRBJ2-2
v_call: TRBV9
cdr3_aa: CASSVDPSAGELFF
cdr3_nt: TGTGCCAGCAGCGTAGATCCGTCGGCCGGGGAGCTGTTTTTT

d_call: TRBD1
clone_size: .
j_call: TRBJ2-7
v_call: TRBV6-6
cdr3_aa: CASISGTGVSDEQYF
cdr3_nt: TGTGCCAGCATTTCAGGGACAGGGGTTAGCGACGAGCAGTACTTC

d_call: .
clone_size: .
j_call: TRBJ1-1
v_call: TRBV19
cdr3_aa: CASRAGHFMNTEAFF
cdr3_nt: TGTGCCAGTAGAGCTGGACACTTTATGAACACTGAAGCTTTCTTT

d_call: TRBD2
clone_size: .
j_call: TRBJ2-1
v_call: TRBV5-4
cdr3_aa: CASSILAGGYNEQFF
cdr3_nt: TGTGCCAGCAGCATACTAGCGGGGGGTTACAATGAGCAGTTCTTC

d_call: TRBD1
clone_size: .
j_call: TRBJ2-7
v_call: TRBV2
cdr3_aa: CASRESTGRTYEQYF
cdr3_nt: TGTGCCAGCAGAGAATCGACAGGGCGGACCTACGAGCAGTACTTC

d_call: TRBD1
clone_size: .
j_call: TRBJ2-7
v_call: TRBV6-2/TRBV6-3
cdr3_aa: CASSYTGQGSYEQYF
cdr3_nt: TGTGCCAGCAGTTACACGGGACAGGGTTCCTACGAGCAGTACTTC

d_call: TRBD2
clone_size: .
j_call: TRBJ2-1
v_call: TRBV18
cdr3_aa: CASAGLAGGTYNEQFF
cdr3_nt: TGTGCCAGCGCAGGACTAGCGGGAGGTACCTACAATGAGCAGTTCTTC

d_call: TRBD2
clone_size: once
j_call: TRBJ2-3
v_call: TRBV10-1
cdr3_aa: CASSSSNGLAESTDTQYF
cdr3_nt: TGCGCCAGCAGTTCTTCCAATGGACTAGCGGAATCCACAGATACGCAGTATTTT

d_call: TRBD1
clone_size: .
j_call: TRBJ2-5
v_call: TRBV6-5
cdr3_aa: CASSYAGQGYETQYF
cdr3_nt: TGTGCCAGCAGTTACGCAGGACAGGGTTACGAGACCCAGTACTTC

d_call: TRBD1
clone_size: few
j_call: TRBJ1-1
v_call: TRBV5-1
cdr3_aa: CATRGQGGTEAFF
cdr3_nt: TGCGCCACCAGAGGACAGGGAGGAACTGAAGCTTTCTTT

d_call: TRBD2
clone_size: .
j_call: TRBJ2-3
v_call: TRBV5-1
cdr3_aa: CASSLVVGTSGSTDTQYF
cdr3_nt: TGCGCCAGCAGCTTGGTGGTCGGAACTAGCGGGAGCACAGATACGCAGTATTTT

d_call: .
clone_size: .
j_call: TRBJ1-3
v_call: TRBV15
cdr3_aa: CATSTRAGGRPAGNTIYF
cdr3_nt: TGTGCCACCAGCACCCGGGCGGGGGGGCGCCCTGCTGGAAACACCATATATTTT

d_call: .
clone_size: .
j_call: TRBJ2-3
v_call: TRBV6-2/TRBV6-3
cdr3_aa: CASTPMGGTDTQYF
cdr3_nt: TGTGCCAGCACCCCAATGGGCGGCACAGATACGCAGTATTTT

d_call: TRBD1
clone_size: once
j_call: TRBJ1-1
v_call: TRBV7-9
cdr3_aa: CASSLNDRGEAFF
cdr3_nt: TGTGCCAGCAGCTTAAACGACAGGGGTGAAGCTTTCTTT

d_call: .
clone_size: .
j_call: TRBJ2-2
v_call: TRBV6-5
cdr3_aa: CASSYQGLRGELFF
cdr3_nt: TGTGCCAGCAGTTACCAGGGTTTACGCGGGGAGCTGTTTTTT

d_call: TRBD2
clone_size: .
j_call: TRBJ2-5
v_call: TRBV5-4
cdr3_aa: CASSLDAGEETQYF
cdr3_nt: TGTGCCAGCAGCTTGGATGCGGGAGAAGAGACCCAGTACTTC

d_call: TRBD1
clone_size: once
j_call: TRBJ1-5
v_call: TRBV6-2/TRBV6-3
cdr3_aa: CASSYLQGNNQPQHF
cdr3_nt: TGTGCCAGCAGTTATTTACAGGGGAACAATCAGCCCCAGCATTTT

d_call: .
clone_size: .
j_call: TRBJ2-5
v_call: TRBV3-1/TRBV3-2
cdr3_aa: CASRGSSYVQETQYF
cdr3_nt: TGTGCCAGCAGAGGGAGCTCATACGTTCAAGAGACCCAGTACTTC

d_call: .
clone_size: .
j_call: TRBJ1-2
v_call: TRBV21-1
cdr3_aa: CASSSKADRGANSYYGYTF
cdr3_nt: TGTGCCAGCAGCTCCAAAGCGGACAGGGGCGCCAATAGTTACTATGGCTACACCTTC

d_call: .
clone_size: .
j_call: TRBJ2-1
v_call: TRBV2
cdr3_aa: CASSRQVGSYNEQFF
cdr3_nt: TGTGCCAGCAGCCGACAGGTTGGCTCCTACAATGAGCAGTTCTTC

d_call: .
clone_size: .
j_call: TRBJ1-6
v_call: TRBV19
cdr3_aa: CASSDRGTLHF
cdr3_nt: TGTGCCAGTAGTGACCGGGGGACCCTCCACTTT

d_call: TRBD1
clone_size: .
j_call: TRBJ2-1
v_call: TRBV5-1
cdr3_aa: CASRQAGTGDGYNEQFF
cdr3_nt: TGCGCCAGCAGGCAAGCCGGGACAGGGGATGGATACAATGAGCAGTTCTTC

d_call: .
clone_size: .
j_call: TRBJ2-7
v_call: TRBV20-1
cdr3_aa: CSARTGAEQYF
cdr3_nt: TGCAGTGCTAGGACAGGAGCCGAGCAGTACTTC

d_call: TRBD1
clone_size: .
j_call: TRBJ1-6
v_call: TRBV7-9
cdr3_aa: CASSLGTGATNSPLHF
cdr3_nt: TGTGCCAGCAGCTTAGGGACAGGGGCGACTAATTCACCCCTCCACTTT

d_call: .
clone_size: .
j_call: TRBJ1-5
v_call: TRBV19
cdr3_aa: CASSSHQRLGGSNQPQHF
cdr3_nt: TGTGCCAGTAGTTCCCACCAAAGACTTGGAGGAAGCAATCAGCCCCAGCATTTT

d_call: .
clone_size: .
j_call: TRBJ1-2
v_call: TRBV5-1
cdr3_aa: CASSFGEPNYGYTF
cdr3_nt: TGCGCCAGCAGCTTTGGGGAGCCTAACTATGGCTACACCTTC

d_call: TRBD2
clone_size: .
j_call: TRBJ2-1
v_call: TRBV10-3
cdr3_aa: CAISSSGGASNEQFF
cdr3_nt: TGTGCCATCAGTTCTAGCGGGGGGGCGAGTAATGAGCAGTTCTTC

d_call: .
clone_size: .
j_call: TRBJ2-7
v_call: TRBV5-1
cdr3_aa: CASSLDGRARVYEQYF
cdr3_nt: TGCGCCAGCAGCTTGGATGGGCGGGCCCGAGTCTACGAGCAGTACTTC

d_call: .
clone_size: .
j_call: TRBJ1-1
v_call: TRBV7-9
cdr3_aa: CAAGHPNTEAFF
cdr3_nt: TGTGCAGCGGGACATCCGAACACTGAAGCTTTCTTT

d_call: TRBD1
clone_size: .
j_call: TRBJ2-7
v_call: TRBV5-1
cdr3_aa: CASSSGQGDSEQYF
cdr3_nt: TGCGCCAGCAGCTCGGGACAGGGGGACTCCGAGCAGTACTTC

d_call: TRBD2
clone_size: .
j_call: TRBJ2-7
v_call: TRBV5-1
cdr3_aa: CASSLVLAGSSYEQYF
cdr3_nt: TGCGCCAGCAGCTTGGTCCTAGCGGGATCCTCCTACGAGCAGTACTTC

d_call: TRBD2
clone_size: .
j_call: TRBJ2-3
v_call: TRBV7-2
cdr3_aa: CASSLRGREADTQYF
cdr3_nt: TGTGCCAGCAGCTTACGAGGGAGGGAAGCAGATACGCAGTATTTT

d_call: TRBD1
clone_size: .
j_call: TRBJ1-1
v_call: TRBV25-1
cdr3_aa: CASSEYFGDSMNTEAFF
cdr3_nt: TGTGCCAGCAGTGAATATTTCGGGGACAGCATGAACACTGAAGCTTTCTTT

d_call: TRBD2
clone_size: .
j_call: TRBJ2-3
v_call: TRBV14
cdr3_aa: CASSHGLAGRDTQYF
cdr3_nt: TGTGCCAGCAGCCATGGACTAGCGGGCCGAGATACGCAGTATTTT